Listed below are T cell receptor beta chains from one sample, sequenced in a study of graft-versus-host responses after intestinal transplantation. TCRdb's table, derived via immunoSEQ multiplex PCR, lists solely in-frame clones and lacks some. The sample shows about 97,000 clones, around 90% of them seen only once. The sequencing used PBMCs, collected just under 460 days after intestinal transplant. These receptors were obtained from a human patient who received an intestinal transplant, so some T cells may come from the graft donor. Each CDR3 is given without its conserved first and last residue. The order of the fields is J gene, V gene, CDR3 protein.

j_call: .; v_call: TRBV6-5; cdr3_aa: ASSYSKGSYEQY
j_call: TRBJ2-7; v_call: TRBV5-6; cdr3_aa: ASSPGGSLYEQY
j_call: TRBJ1-2; v_call: TRBV29-1; cdr3_aa: SVETPTSYT
j_call: TRBJ1-6; v_call: TRBV5-1; cdr3_aa: ASSEKPGQGDQPLH
j_call: TRBJ1-2; v_call: TRBV11-2; cdr3_aa: ASSLVIWGSEGYT
j_call: TRBJ2-4; v_call: TRBV5-4; cdr3_aa: ASSFGGVRAKNIQY
j_call: TRBJ1-1; v_call: TRBV6-5; cdr3_aa: ASSYGTGRTEAF
j_call: TRBJ2-6; v_call: TRBV7-2; cdr3_aa: ASASEGSISGANVLT
j_call: TRBJ1-2; v_call: TRBV15; cdr3_aa: ATSRGGGANYGYT
j_call: TRBJ2-7; v_call: TRBV11-3; cdr3_aa: ASSLRGFSEQY
j_call: TRBJ2-5; v_call: TRBV5-1; cdr3_aa: ASSIATGWEETQY
j_call: TRBJ1-4; v_call: TRBV7-6; cdr3_aa: ASSPQDSEDEKLF
j_call: TRBJ1-2; v_call: TRBV5-1; cdr3_aa: ASSPGTWIYYGYT
j_call: TRBJ2-7; v_call: TRBV19; cdr3_aa: ASSTRTSGGWYEQY
j_call: TRBJ2-5; v_call: TRBV7-9; cdr3_aa: ASSLVSLKETQY
j_call: TRBJ2-5; v_call: TRBV4-2; cdr3_aa: ASSRGQGETQY
j_call: TRBJ2-4; v_call: TRBV5-1; cdr3_aa: ASSLDRTGRNIQY
j_call: TRBJ2-3; v_call: TRBV5-1; cdr3_aa: ASSLSSGGAPGTDTQY
j_call: TRBJ1-4; v_call: TRBV27; cdr3_aa: ASSPRTDPSAFNEKLF
j_call: TRBJ1-2; v_call: TRBV9; cdr3_aa: ASSVLSGVDGYT
j_call: TRBJ2-7; v_call: TRBV11-2; cdr3_aa: ASSISGAMQY
j_call: TRBJ2-1; v_call: TRBV27; cdr3_aa: ASSSPTGYHEQF
j_call: TRBJ2-2; v_call: TRBV5-4; cdr3_aa: ASSAGQGSYANTGELF
j_call: TRBJ1-1; v_call: TRBV7-9; cdr3_aa: ASSSVGGTEAF
j_call: TRBJ1-5; v_call: TRBV11-2; cdr3_aa: ASSLGTGTGYNQPQH
j_call: TRBJ1-1; v_call: TRBV6-1; cdr3_aa: ASSLRDYTEAF
j_call: TRBJ2-2; v_call: TRBV10-3; cdr3_aa: AIKSTGGANTGELF
j_call: TRBJ2-3; v_call: TRBV5-4; cdr3_aa: ASSWTGLAGALNTQY
j_call: TRBJ2-1; v_call: TRBV4-1; cdr3_aa: ASSQEVVDEQF
j_call: .; v_call: TRBV15; cdr3_aa: ATSRTSGGPYEQY
j_call: TRBJ2-3; v_call: TRBV4-1; cdr3_aa: ASSQGLAVTDTQY
j_call: TRBJ2-7; v_call: TRBV11-3; cdr3_aa: ASSLEAGPSYEQY
j_call: TRBJ1-2; v_call: TRBV6-5; cdr3_aa: ASSYSTRNYGYT
j_call: TRBJ2-3; v_call: TRBV2; cdr3_aa: ASSGITELSTDTQY
j_call: TRBJ1-4; v_call: TRBV5-4; cdr3_aa: ASSQAGFPEKLF
j_call: TRBJ2-3; v_call: TRBV11-1; cdr3_aa: ASSLARGARDTQY
j_call: TRBJ2-3; v_call: TRBV11-2; cdr3_aa: ASSPSFGGATDTQY
j_call: TRBJ2-7; v_call: TRBV5-1; cdr3_aa: ASSLLGYEQY
j_call: TRBJ2-2; v_call: TRBV4-1; cdr3_aa: ASSQVTNTGELF
j_call: TRBJ2-7; v_call: TRBV6-5; cdr3_aa: ASSYRSDSYEQY
j_call: TRBJ1-1; v_call: TRBV7-8; cdr3_aa: ASTFEGENTEAF
j_call: TRBJ2-7; v_call: TRBV11-1; cdr3_aa: ASSPWTGQNLYEQY
j_call: TRBJ2-5; v_call: TRBV7-6; cdr3_aa: ASSPIWRGWGTQY
j_call: TRBJ1-1; v_call: TRBV7-3; cdr3_aa: ASSLTERTEAF
j_call: TRBJ2-5; v_call: TRBV5-5; cdr3_aa: ASSLGTGRSLIQETQY
j_call: TRBJ1-6; v_call: TRBV7-2; cdr3_aa: ASTGVFNSPLH
j_call: TRBJ1-1; v_call: TRBV29-1; cdr3_aa: SAGSGARLRKNTEAF
j_call: TRBJ2-7; v_call: TRBV9; cdr3_aa: ASSVGSGGHWEQY
j_call: TRBJ1-6; v_call: TRBV6-5; cdr3_aa: ASTDDNSPLH
j_call: TRBJ2-7; v_call: TRBV7-3; cdr3_aa: ASSTSGGFSEQY
j_call: TRBJ1-3; v_call: TRBV10-3; cdr3_aa: AISEGGGLGNTIY